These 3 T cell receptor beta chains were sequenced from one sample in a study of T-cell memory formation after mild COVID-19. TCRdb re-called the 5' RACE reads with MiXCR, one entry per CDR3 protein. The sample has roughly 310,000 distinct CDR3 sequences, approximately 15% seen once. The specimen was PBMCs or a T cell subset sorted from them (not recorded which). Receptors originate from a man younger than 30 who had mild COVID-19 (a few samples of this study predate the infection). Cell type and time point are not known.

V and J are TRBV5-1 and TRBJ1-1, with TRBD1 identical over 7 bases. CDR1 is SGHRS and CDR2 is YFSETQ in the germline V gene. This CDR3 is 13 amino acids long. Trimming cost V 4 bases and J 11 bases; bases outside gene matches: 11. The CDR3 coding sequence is TGCGCCAGCAGCCGAGGGACAGAGGGGGCGGCTTTCTTT. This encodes CASSRGTEGAAFF. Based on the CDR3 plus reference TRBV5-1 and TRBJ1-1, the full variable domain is KAGVTQTPRYLIKTRGQQVTLSCSPISGHRSVSWYQQTPGQGLQFLFEYFSETQRNKGNFPGRFSGRQFSNSRSEMNVSTLELGDSALYLCASSRGTEGAAFFGQGTRLTVV.

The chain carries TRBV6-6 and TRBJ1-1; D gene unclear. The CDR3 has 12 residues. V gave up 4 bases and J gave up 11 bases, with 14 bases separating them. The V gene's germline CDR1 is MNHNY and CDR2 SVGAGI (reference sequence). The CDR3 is CASSFGPRKAFF. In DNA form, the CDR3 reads TGTGCCAGCAGTTTCGGACCCCGGAAGGCTTTCTTT.

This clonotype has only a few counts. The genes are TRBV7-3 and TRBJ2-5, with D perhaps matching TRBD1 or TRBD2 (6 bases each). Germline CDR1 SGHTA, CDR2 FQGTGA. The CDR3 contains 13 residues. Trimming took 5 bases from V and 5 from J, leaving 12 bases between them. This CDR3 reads CASSPGAEETQYF. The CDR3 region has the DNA TGTGCCAGCAGCCCGGGGGCCGAGGAGACCCAGTACTTC.